This T cell receptor beta chain derives from a study of shared clonotypes between healthy human individuals. Study-level results: As a rule, naive subsets had a larger estimated richness than memory subsets.

As concerns this clone: Its antigen is as yet unknown.

Profiled with immunoSEQ multiplex PCR; TCRdb holds only in-frame clones, not every one. The sample lists a few hundred thousand clones, almost 97% occurring once. CDR1 MDHEN and CDR2 SYDVKM come from the germline V gene. V was trimmed by 8 bases and J by 4 bases, leaving 12 bases between them. This CDR3 is 13 amino acids long. The V gene is TRBV28, the J gene TRBJ2-1, with a weak D call TRBD1 (5 bases). Sequences were obtained from naive CD4+ T cells sorted from blood. As to subset: CD45RA+ positively selected. The source of this sequence is a woman younger than 45 in good health. The CDR3 nucleotides read TGTGCCAGCTACAACAGGCTATACAATGAGCAGTTCTTC. This gives the protein CASYNRLYNEQFF.